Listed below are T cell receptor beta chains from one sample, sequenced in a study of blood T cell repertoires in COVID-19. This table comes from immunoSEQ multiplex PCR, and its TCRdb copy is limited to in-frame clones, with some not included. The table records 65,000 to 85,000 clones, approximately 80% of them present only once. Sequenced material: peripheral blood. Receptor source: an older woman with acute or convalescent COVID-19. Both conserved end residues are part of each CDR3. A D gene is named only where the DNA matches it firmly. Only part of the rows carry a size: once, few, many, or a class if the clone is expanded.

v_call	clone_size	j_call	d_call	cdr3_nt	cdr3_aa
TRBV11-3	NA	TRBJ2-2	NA	TGTGCCAGCAGCTTAGGTGCAGGGATTGCTCAAGTGGAGCTGTTTTTT	CASSLGAGIAQVELFF
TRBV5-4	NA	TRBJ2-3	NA	TGTGCCAGCAGCTTGGAGGTAGCGAGTTGGGATACGCAGTATTTT	CASSLEVASWDTQYF
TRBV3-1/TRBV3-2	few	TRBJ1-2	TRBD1	TGTGCCAGCAGCCCGGGATTTATAACAGGGGGCGGATATGTAGGGGGTAACTATGGCTACACCTTC	CASSPGFITGGGYVGGNYGYTF
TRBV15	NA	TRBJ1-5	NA	TGTGCCACCAGCAGGTCAGATCAGCCCCAGCATTTT	CATSRSDQPQHF
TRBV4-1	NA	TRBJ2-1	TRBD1	TGCGCCAGCAGCCCAACGGGACAACAGGGGATAGGCTACAATGAGCAGTTCTTC	CASSPTGQQGIGYNEQFF
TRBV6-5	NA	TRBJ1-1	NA	TGTGCCAGCAGTTACAAATTTGGACAGAACACTGAAGCTTTCTTT	CASSYKFGQNTEAFF
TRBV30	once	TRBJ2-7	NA	TGTGCCTGGAATGGTCAGAACTACGAGCAGTACTTC	CAWNGQNYEQYF
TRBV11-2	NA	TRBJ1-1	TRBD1	TGTGCCAGCAGCTTAGTTCAGGGGGGGAACACTGAAGCTTTCTTT	CASSLVQGGNTEAFF
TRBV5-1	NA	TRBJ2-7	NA	TGCGCCAGCAGCCAGTTGGCGGCGGGCCACGAGCAGTACTTC	CASSQLAAGHEQYF
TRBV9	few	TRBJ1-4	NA	TGTGCCAGCAGCCCGGGTCTTTCAGCAACTAATGAAAAACTGTTTTTT	CASSPGLSATNEKLFF
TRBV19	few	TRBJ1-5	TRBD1	TGTGCCAGTAGTATTGCGTTCCAAACCTCGGACAGGGGGGGCCAGCCCCAGCATTTT	CASSIAFQTSDRGGQPQHF
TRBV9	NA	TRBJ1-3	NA	TGTGCCAGCAGCGCCACCCCGTACGTAGATGGAAACACCATATATTTT	CASSATPYVDGNTIYF
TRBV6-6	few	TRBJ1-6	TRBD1	TGTGCCAGCAGCCTGTTTACGGGACAGGGAAATTCACCCCTCCACTTT	CASSLFTGQGNSPLHF
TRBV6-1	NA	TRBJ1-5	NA	TGTGCCAGCAGTGAAGCGCGGGGCGATCAGCCCCAGCATTTT	CASSEARGDQPQHF
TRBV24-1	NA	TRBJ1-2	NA	TGTGCCACCAGTGATACATCAGGGTTTGGCTACACCTTC	CATSDTSGFGYTF
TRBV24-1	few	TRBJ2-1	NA	TGTGCCACCAGTGCCCCATCCGGTGAGCAGTTCTTC	CATSAPSGEQFF
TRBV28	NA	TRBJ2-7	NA	TGTGCCAGCAGCGGGGGACAGCTTTACGAGCAGTACTTC	CASSGGQLYEQYF
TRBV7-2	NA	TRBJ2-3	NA	TGTGCCAGCAGCTTAGGCGGGGTGGCTCAGTCAGATACGCAGTATTTT	CASSLGGVAQSDTQYF
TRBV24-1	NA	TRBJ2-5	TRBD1	TGTGCCACCAGTGACGACAGGGGGGAACAAGAGACCCAGTACTTC	CATSDDRGEQETQYF
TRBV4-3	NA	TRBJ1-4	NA	TGCGCCAGCAGCCCAAAAACAAGGAGGGGTGGTGAAAAACTGTTTTTT	CASSPKTRRGGEKLFF
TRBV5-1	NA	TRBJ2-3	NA	TGCGCCAGCAGCTTGGAGGGGAGCACAGATACGCAGTATTTT	CASSLEGSTDTQYF
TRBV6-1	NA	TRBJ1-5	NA	TGTGCCAGCAGTGAATTAGATCGACAGCCCCAGCATTTT	CASSELDRQPQHF
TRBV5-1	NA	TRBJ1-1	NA	TGCGCCAGCAGCTGGGGCCAATATAGCATGAACACTGAAGCTTTCTTT	CASSWGQYSMNTEAFF
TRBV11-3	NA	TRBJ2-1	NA	TGTGCCAGCAGCTCTACCGGGACACTCATCAATGAGCAGTTCTTC	CASSSTGTLINEQFF
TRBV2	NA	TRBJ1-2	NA	TGTGCCAGCAACCTAGGGGCAGGCGGCTATGGCTACACCTTC	CASNLGAGGYGYTF
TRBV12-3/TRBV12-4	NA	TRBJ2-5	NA	TGTGCCAGCAGTTCGCGGCTCGAGACCCAGTACTTC	CASSSRLETQYF
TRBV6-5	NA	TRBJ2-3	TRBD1	TGTGCCAGCAGCCTGGACAGGGGTGGCACAGATACGCAGTATTTT	CASSLDRGGTDTQYF
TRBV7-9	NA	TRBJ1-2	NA	TGTGCCAGCAGCTTGAGCCGGGGCTATGGCTACACCTTC	CASSLSRGYGYTF
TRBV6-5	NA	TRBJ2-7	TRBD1	TGTGCCAGCTTATCGACAGGGGGCTCCTACGAGCAGTACTTC	CASLSTGGSYEQYF
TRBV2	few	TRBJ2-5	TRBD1	TGTGCCAGCAGTGAAGACAGGGGGCTGTGGGAGACCCAGTACTTC	CASSEDRGLWETQYF
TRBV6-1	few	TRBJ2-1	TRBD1	TGTGCCAGCAGTGAAGGAGACGGGACAGGGGCGTTGCAGCAGTTCTTC	CASSEGDGTGALQQFF
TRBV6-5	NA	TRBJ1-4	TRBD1	TGTGCCAGCAGTTACTCGGGACAGGGTGGTGAAAAACTGTTTTTT	CASSYSGQGGEKLFF
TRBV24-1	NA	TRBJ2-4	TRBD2	TGTGCCACCAGTCTGGGCAGGGAGGGGAACATTCAGTACTTC	CATSLGREGNIQYF
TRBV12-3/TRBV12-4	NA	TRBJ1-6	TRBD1	TGTGCCAGCAGTCAGGGGGCGGCTTCACCCCTCCACTTT	CASSQGAASPLHF
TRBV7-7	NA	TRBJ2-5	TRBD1	TGTGCTAGCAGCCCCACAGGGGCAGGAGAGACCCAGTACTTC	CASSPTGAGETQYF
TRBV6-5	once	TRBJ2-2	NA	TGTGCCAGCCTACGGACTATGAACACCGGGGAGCTGTTTTTT	CASLRTMNTGELFF
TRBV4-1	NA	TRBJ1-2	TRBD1	TGCGCCAGCAGCCTTCTCTACCCTCGACAGGGGGAGTCCTATGGCTACACCTTC	CASSLLYPRQGESYGYTF
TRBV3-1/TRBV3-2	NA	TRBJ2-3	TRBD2	TGTGCCAGCAGCCAAGAAGTAAGGGACTATTTACCGACAGATACGCAGTATTTT	CASSQEVRDYLPTDTQYF
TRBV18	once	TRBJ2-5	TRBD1	TGTGCCAGCTCACCACTAGAAACAGGGGCAGAGACCCAGTACTTC	CASSPLETGAETQYF
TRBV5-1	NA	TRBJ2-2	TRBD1	TGCGCCAGCAGCTTACCTCCGGGACAGGGGAGGTACGGGGAGCTGTTTTTT	CASSLPPGQGRYGELFF
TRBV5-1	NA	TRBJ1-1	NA	TGCGCCAGCAGCTTGTGGGGGGGAGACACTGAAGCTTTCTTT	CASSLWGGDTEAFF
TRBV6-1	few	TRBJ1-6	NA	TGTGCCAGCAGGGAAGAGGGGTTGAAGTCACCCCTCCACTTT	CASREEGLKSPLHF
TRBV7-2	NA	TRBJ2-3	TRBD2	TGTGCCAGCAGCCTCATAGCGGGGGGCCGGGCAGATACGCAGTATTTT	CASSLIAGGRADTQYF
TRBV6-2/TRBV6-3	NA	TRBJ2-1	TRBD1	TGTGCCAGCAGCCTATCCGGGACAGGGCCCTCCAATGAGCAGTTCTTC	CASSLSGTGPSNEQFF
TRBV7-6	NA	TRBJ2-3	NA	TGTGCCAGCAGCTTGAGGGTAGCTGAAGATACGCAGTATTTT	CASSLRVAEDTQYF
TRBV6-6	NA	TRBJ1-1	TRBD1	TGTGCCAGCAGTTACTCGGGACAGGGGGCGAACACTGAAGCTTTCTTT	CASSYSGQGANTEAFF
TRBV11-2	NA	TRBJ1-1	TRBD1	TGTGCCAGCAGCTCCGGACAGGGGGCCTCTGAAGCTTTCTTT	CASSSGQGASEAFF
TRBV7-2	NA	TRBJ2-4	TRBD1	TGTGCCAGCAGCTTTACAGGGGGCACCCACAACATTCAGTACTTC	CASSFTGGTHNIQYF
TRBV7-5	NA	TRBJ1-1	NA	TGTGCCAGAAGCCAGGATGTTCCTGAAGCTTTCTTT	CARSQDVPEAFF
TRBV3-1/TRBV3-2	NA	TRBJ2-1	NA	TGTGCCAGCAGCCAAGAGGAAGCGGAGGACCTCCACAATGAGCAGTTCTTC	CASSQEEAEDLHNEQFF
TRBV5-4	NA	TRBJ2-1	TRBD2	TGTGCCAGCAGCTCCCTTAGAAGCGGGGTATACAATGAGCAGTTCTTC	CASSSLRSGVYNEQFF
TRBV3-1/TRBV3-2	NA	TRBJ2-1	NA	TGTGCCAGCAGCCGGGCGGACAAGAACAATGAGCAGTTCTTC	CASSRADKNNEQFF
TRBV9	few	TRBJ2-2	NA	TGTGCCAGCAGCGGAGGAGGGCAGGAGAACACCGGGGAGCTGTTTTTT	CASSGGGQENTGELFF
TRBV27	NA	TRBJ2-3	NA	TGTGCCAGCAGTTCAGGGGCCCGGGGCACAGATACGCAGTATTTT	CASSSGARGTDTQYF